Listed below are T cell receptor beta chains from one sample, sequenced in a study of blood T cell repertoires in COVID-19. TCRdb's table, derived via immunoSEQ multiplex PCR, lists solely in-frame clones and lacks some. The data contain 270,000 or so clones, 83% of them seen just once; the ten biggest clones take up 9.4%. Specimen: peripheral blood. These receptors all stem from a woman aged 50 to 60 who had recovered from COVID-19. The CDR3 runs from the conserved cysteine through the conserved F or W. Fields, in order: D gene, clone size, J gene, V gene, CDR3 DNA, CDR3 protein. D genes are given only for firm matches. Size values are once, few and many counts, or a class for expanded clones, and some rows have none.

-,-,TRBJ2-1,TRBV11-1,TGTGCCAGCAGCTTAGGTTTTACAGGGAGATACAATGAGCAGTTCTTC,CASSLGFTGRYNEQFF
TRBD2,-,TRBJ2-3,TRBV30,TGTGCCTGGAGTGTAGGGCTAGCGGGGGAGGATACGCAGTATTTT,CAWSVGLAGEDTQYF
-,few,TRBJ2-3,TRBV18,TGTGCCAGCTCCCCATTCGGTGGAGATACGCAGTATTTT,CASSPFGGDTQYF
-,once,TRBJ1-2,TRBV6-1,TGTGCCAGCAGTGAATCCCATCCAGGGATCGGTGGCTACACCTTC,CASSESHPGIGGYTF
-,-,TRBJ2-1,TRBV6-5,TGTGCCAGCAGTTACTCAAGGTGGAGGGGCAATGAGCAGTTCTTC,CASSYSRWRGNEQFF
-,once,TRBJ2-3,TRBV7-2,TGTGCCAGCAGCGAGGGACTTTACACAGATACGCAGTATTTT,CASSEGLYTDTQYF
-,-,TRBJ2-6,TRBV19,TGTGCCAGTAGTACAGGGTCTGGGGCCAACGTCCTGACTTTC,CASSTGSGANVLTF
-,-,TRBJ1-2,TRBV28,TGTGCCAGCAGTTTCTCAGGGGTGTATGGCTACACCTTC,CASSFSGVYGYTF
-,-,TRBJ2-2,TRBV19,TGTGCCAGTAATGGTTCGGGTAAGAAGGCCGGGGAGCTGTTTTTT,CASNGSGKKAGELFF
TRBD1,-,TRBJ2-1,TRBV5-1,TGCGCCAGCAGTCAGTCGGGACAGGGGTTTGGTGAGCAGTTCTTC,CASSQSGQGFGEQFF
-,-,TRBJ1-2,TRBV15,TGTGCCACCAGTGAGGGGGGGATCAGCTATGGCTACACCTTC,CATSEGGISYGYTF
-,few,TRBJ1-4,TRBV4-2,TGTGCCAGCAGCCAAGAATCTGGGGGGGCGAGTGAAAAACTGTTTTTT,CASSQESGGASEKLFF
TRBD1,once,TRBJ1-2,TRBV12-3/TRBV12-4,TGTGCCAGCACCCAGACAGGGTATGGCTACACCTTC,CASTQTGYGYTF
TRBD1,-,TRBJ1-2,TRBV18,TGTGCCAGCTCACCGTCCGGGACAGGGGGCGGCTACACCTTC,CASSPSGTGGGYTF
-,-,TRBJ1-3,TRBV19,TGTGCCAGTGCCGCCCCCCGGAACACCATATATTTT,CASAAPRNTIYF
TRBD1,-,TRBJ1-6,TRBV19,TGTGCCAGTAGTAGCCCGGGACAGGGGATTGGTTCACCCCTCCACTTT,CASSSPGQGIGSPLHF
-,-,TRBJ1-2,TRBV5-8,TGTGCCAGCAGCTTGTTTTTTGGCCAGGGCAGTTCCTATGGCTACACCTTC,CASSLFFGQGSSYGYTF
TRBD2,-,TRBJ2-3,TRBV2,TGTGCCAGCAGGCGGGGGGATGGTACAGATACGCAGTATTTT,CASRRGDGTDTQYF
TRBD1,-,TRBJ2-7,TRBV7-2,TGTGCCAGCAGCCCTCGACCGGGACAGACCTACGAGCAGTACTTC,CASSPRPGQTYEQYF
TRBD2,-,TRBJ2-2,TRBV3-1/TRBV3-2,TGTGCCAGCAGCACGCGACTAGCGGCCTTTCTGATGGCCGGGGAGCTGTTTTTT,CASSTRLAAFLMAGELFF
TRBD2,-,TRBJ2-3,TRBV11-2,TGTGCCAGCAGCCCAGATGGCGGGAGGGCCTCCGTTAATACAGATACGCAGTATTTT,CASSPDGGRASVNTDTQYF
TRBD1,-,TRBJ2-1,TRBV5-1,TGCGCCAGCCTCGCGGGGACAGGGGGCGCGAATGAGCAGTTCTTC,CASLAGTGGANEQFF
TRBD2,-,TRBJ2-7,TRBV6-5,TGTGCCAGCAGTTACAGGGAGGGCCAGGGTTACGAGCAGTACTTC,CASSYREGQGYEQYF
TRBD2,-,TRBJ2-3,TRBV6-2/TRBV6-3,TGTGCCAGCAGTTACTCGTCGGGGGAGGGCAGAGATACGCAGTATTTT,CASSYSSGEGRDTQYF